The rows below give T cell receptor beta chains drawn from one sample of a study of T cell responses to AZD1222 COVID-19 vaccine. Method: immunoSEQ multiplex PCR; TCRdb's copy keeps in-frame clones and lacks some. The data contain roughly 95,000 clones, 90% to 95% of them singletons. Sequenced here: peripheral blood, sampled 28 days after the second AZD1222 dose. The receptor source for this set is an adult who received the AZD1222 COVID-19 vaccine. CDR3s include the opening cysteine and the closing phenylalanine or tryptophan. A D gene is named only where the DNA matches it firmly. A row's size may be missing; if present it is once, few, many or a size class.

.	TRBV12-3/TRBV12-4	.	TRBJ2-3	CASSFGSTDTQYF	TGTGCCAGCAGTTTTGGTAGCACAGATACGCAGTATTTT
.	TRBV7-3	.	TRBJ2-3	CASSLMGGAPGTQYF	TGTGCCAGCAGTTTAATGGGGGGGGCCCCAGGTACGCAGTATTTT
TRBD1	TRBV15	.	TRBJ1-1	CATSRNRGFGEAFF	TGTGCCACCAGCAGGAACAGGGGGTTTGGTGAAGCTTTCTTT
.	TRBV5-1	once	TRBJ1-2	CASSPDPNYGYTF	TGCGCCAGCAGCCCGGACCCAAACTATGGCTACACCTTC
.	TRBV18	.	TRBJ1-5	CASSPYDSNQPQHF	TGTGCCAGCTCACCATATGATAGCAATCAGCCCCAGCATTTT
.	TRBV27	.	TRBJ1-1	CASSLSATGTEAFF	TGTGCCAGCAGTTTATCGGCCACAGGTACCGAAGCTTTCTTT
.	TRBV5-1	.	TRBJ2-3	CASSLASGTLTDTQYF	TGCGCCAGCAGCTTGGCCTCCGGGACCCTCACAGATACGCAGTATTTT
TRBD1	TRBV5-6	.	TRBJ2-7	CASTWTGPAYEQYF	TGTGCCAGCACCTGGACAGGGCCCGCCTACGAGCAGTACTTC
.	TRBV9	.	TRBJ2-3	CASSVEELDTQYF	TGTGCCAGCAGCGTAGAGGAGTTGGATACGCAGTATTTT
.	TRBV6-4	.	TRBJ2-3	CASSDESTDTQYF	TGTGCCAGCAGTGACGAAAGCACAGATACGCAGTATTTT
.	TRBV2	.	TRBJ1-2	CASSSGSNYGYTF	TGTGCCAGCAGCTCCGGATCTAACTATGGCTACACCTTC
TRBD1	TRBV7-9	.	TRBJ2-7	CASSPRTGSSYEQYF	TGTGCCAGCAGCCCGAGGACAGGGTCCTCCTACGAGCAGTACTTC
.	TRBV19	.	TRBJ1-2	CASLPDRRTYGYTF	TGTGCCAGCCTTCCCGACAGGAGAACCTATGGCTACACCTTC
.	TRBV9	.	TRBJ2-5	CASSVALWETQYF	TGTGCCAGCAGCGTAGCTCTGTGGGAGACCCAGTACTTC
TRBD1	TRBV19	.	TRBJ2-2	CASSGQGGFRELFF	TGTGCCAGTAGTGGACAGGGTGGGTTCCGGGAGCTGTTTTTT
TRBD1	TRBV19	.	TRBJ1-2	CASSSLTGVGLDGYTF	TGTGCCAGTAGTAGCCTGACAGGGGTAGGACTCGATGGCTACACCTTC
.	TRBV3-1/TRBV3-2	.	TRBJ2-1	CASSADRFSYNEQFF	TGTGCCAGCAGCGCCGACAGGTTCTCCTACAATGAGCAGTTCTTC
TRBD1	TRBV7-7	.	TRBJ1-1	CASSATKDRDHCGTEAFF	TGTGCCAGCAGCGCAACTAAGGACAGGGACCATTGCGGCACTGAAGCTTTCTTT
.	TRBV6-4	.	TRBJ1-4	CASSDPMGDSEKLFF	TGTGCCAGCAGTGACCCGATGGGGGATTCTGAAAAACTGTTTTTT
TRBD2	TRBV12-5	.	TRBJ2-5	CASGLSTSGETQYF	TGTGCTAGTGGTTTGTCGACTAGCGGAGAGACCCAGTACTTC
TRBD1	TRBV4-1	few	TRBJ1-1	CASTAGQGKNTEAFF	TGCGCCAGCACCGCAGGACAGGGGAAGAACACTGAAGCTTTCTTT
.	TRBV3-1/TRBV3-2	.	TRBJ2-5	CASSPNPRVQETQYF	TGTGCCAGCAGCCCGAACCCTCGTGTCCAAGAGACCCAGTACTTC